A selection of T cell receptor beta chains follows, all from one sample in a study of T cell changes during pregnancy in multiple sclerosis. Produced via immunoSEQ multiplex PCR; TCRdb's table is partial and in-frame only. The sample consists of approximately 13,000 clones, approximately 93% of them appearing once. The sample here was peripheral blood, taken in the second trimester of pregnancy. The receptors here all came from a female donor in good health, enrolled as a control in a pregnancy study. CDR3s leave out the opening cysteine and the closing phenylalanine or tryptophan.

j_gene,v_gene,CDR3aa
TRBJ1-5,TRBV9,ASSREGDRNQPQH
TRBJ1-3,TRBV6-1,ATDRGQGNTIY
TRBJ2-1,TRBV9,ASSVAAPGLYNEQF
TRBJ2-7,TRBV6-5,ASSWGLAPGEQY
TRBJ2-5,TRBV28,ASSLSGLGGETQY
TRBJ2-7,TRBV19,ASKRETAAGEQY
TRBJ2-1,TRBV10-3,AIRASGRVNEQF
TRBJ2-4,TRBV19,ASSIGPPPQNIQY
TRBJ2-7,TRBV14,ASSQGGWSSYEQY
TRBJ1-2,TRBV19,ASSFREGYGYT
TRBJ2-7,TRBV9,ASSVDLGAWGEQY
TRBJ1-1,TRBV7-3,ASSLRGGAENTEAF
TRBJ2-1,TRBV7-9,ASSHGLAGGPGSYNEQF
TRBJ2-1,TRBV7-2,ASSPWDRISEQF
TRBJ1-2,TRBV7-9,ASSSADTGGNYGYT
TRBJ1-3,TRBV29-1,SVDRLDAGNTIY
TRBJ1-2,TRBV2,ASNALTGEYGYT
TRBJ2-4,TRBV13,ASSPAKNIQY
TRBJ2-1,TRBV5-4,ASSPWTSGRNEQF
TRBJ1-2,TRBV7-2,ASSLDGGRGGYT
TRBJ2-6,TRBV7-2,ASSFSGAGANVLT
TRBJ1-2,TRBV20-1,SARSRRGYT
TRBJ2-1,TRBV7-2,ASSLARGTYNEQF
TRBJ2-3,TRBV9,ASSVTTGRTDTQY
TRBJ2-7,TRBV5-5,ASSSGQGTWY
TRBJ1-5,TRBV7-8,ASSLFPDQPQH
TRBJ1-1,TRBV2,ASSSPVVSTEAF
TRBJ2-5,TRBV29-1,SVGRTGGKTQY
TRBJ1-1,TRBV11-2,ASRTGGTEAF
TRBJ2-5,TRBV7-3,ASSLGGQEETQY
TRBJ2-5,TRBV5-1,ASSLATGYQETQY
TRBJ1-2,TRBV28,ASSLGQGHGYT
TRBJ2-1,TRBV4-3,ASSQDLTAGGPFTF
TRBJ1-1,TRBV25-1,ASSDNRGDTEAF
TRBJ1-2,TRBV19,ASSIEDRRYGYT
TRBJ2-2,TRBV19,ASSIGPSGSHTGELF
TRBJ2-7,TRBV5-6,ASSSSVRILSSYEQY
TRBJ1-4,TRBV18,ASSPGQSRTEKLF
TRBJ1-2,TRBV5-1,ASSLNRGQGDDYGYT
TRBJ1-2,TRBV5-4,ASSSNQNYGYT
TRBJ1-2,TRBV2,ASSETLQGSYGYT
TRBJ2-7,TRBV27,ASSLDRGFSYEQY
TRBJ2-7,TRBV15,ATSRGVQQGYEQY